This TCR beta chain was found in a study of T cell responses to AZD1222 COVID-19 vaccine. Germline CDR1 SEHNR, CDR2 FQNEAQ (reference sequence). The CDR3 extends over 15 amino acids. V was pared by 3 bases and J by 4 bases, with 7 bases of the junction left unmatched. The protocol was immunoSEQ multiplex PCR, while the TCRdb copy is restricted to in-frame clones and leaves out a portion. The table has tens of thousands of clones, approximately 90% seen once. The genes are TRBV7-9 and TRBJ1-1; 8 bases agree with TRBD1. Sample: peripheral blood, taken 28 days after the second AZD1222 dose. The receptor was isolated from an adult who received the AZD1222 COVID-19 vaccine. The CDR3 spells CASSFPDREGTEAFF. CDR3 DNA sequence: TGTGCCAGCAGCTTTCCGGACAGGGAGGGCACTGAAGCTTTCTTT.